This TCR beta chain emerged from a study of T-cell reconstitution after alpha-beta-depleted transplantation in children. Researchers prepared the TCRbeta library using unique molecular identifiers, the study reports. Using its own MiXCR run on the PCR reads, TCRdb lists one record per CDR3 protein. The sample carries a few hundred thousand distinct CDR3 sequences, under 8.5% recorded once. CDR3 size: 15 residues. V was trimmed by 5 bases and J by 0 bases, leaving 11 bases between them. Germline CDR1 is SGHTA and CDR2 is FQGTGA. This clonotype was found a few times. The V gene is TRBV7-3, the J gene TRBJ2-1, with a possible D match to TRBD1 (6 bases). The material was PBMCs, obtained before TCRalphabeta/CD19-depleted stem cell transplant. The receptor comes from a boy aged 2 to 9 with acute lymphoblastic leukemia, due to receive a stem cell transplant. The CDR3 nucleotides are TGTGCCAGCAGCCTCGTACAGGGCTCCTACAATGAGCAGTTCTTC. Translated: CASSLVQGSYNEQFF.